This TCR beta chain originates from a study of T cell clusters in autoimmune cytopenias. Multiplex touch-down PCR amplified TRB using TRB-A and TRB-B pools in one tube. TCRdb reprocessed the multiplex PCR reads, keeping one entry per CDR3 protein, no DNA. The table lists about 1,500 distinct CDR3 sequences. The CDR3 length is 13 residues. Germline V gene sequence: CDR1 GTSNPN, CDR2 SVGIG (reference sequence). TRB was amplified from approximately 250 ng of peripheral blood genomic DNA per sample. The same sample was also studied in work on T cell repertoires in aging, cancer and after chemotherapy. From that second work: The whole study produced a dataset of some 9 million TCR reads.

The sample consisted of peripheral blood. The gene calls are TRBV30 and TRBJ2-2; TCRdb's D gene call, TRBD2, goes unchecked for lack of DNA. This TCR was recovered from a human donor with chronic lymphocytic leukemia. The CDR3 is CASRWLARAGSCF.